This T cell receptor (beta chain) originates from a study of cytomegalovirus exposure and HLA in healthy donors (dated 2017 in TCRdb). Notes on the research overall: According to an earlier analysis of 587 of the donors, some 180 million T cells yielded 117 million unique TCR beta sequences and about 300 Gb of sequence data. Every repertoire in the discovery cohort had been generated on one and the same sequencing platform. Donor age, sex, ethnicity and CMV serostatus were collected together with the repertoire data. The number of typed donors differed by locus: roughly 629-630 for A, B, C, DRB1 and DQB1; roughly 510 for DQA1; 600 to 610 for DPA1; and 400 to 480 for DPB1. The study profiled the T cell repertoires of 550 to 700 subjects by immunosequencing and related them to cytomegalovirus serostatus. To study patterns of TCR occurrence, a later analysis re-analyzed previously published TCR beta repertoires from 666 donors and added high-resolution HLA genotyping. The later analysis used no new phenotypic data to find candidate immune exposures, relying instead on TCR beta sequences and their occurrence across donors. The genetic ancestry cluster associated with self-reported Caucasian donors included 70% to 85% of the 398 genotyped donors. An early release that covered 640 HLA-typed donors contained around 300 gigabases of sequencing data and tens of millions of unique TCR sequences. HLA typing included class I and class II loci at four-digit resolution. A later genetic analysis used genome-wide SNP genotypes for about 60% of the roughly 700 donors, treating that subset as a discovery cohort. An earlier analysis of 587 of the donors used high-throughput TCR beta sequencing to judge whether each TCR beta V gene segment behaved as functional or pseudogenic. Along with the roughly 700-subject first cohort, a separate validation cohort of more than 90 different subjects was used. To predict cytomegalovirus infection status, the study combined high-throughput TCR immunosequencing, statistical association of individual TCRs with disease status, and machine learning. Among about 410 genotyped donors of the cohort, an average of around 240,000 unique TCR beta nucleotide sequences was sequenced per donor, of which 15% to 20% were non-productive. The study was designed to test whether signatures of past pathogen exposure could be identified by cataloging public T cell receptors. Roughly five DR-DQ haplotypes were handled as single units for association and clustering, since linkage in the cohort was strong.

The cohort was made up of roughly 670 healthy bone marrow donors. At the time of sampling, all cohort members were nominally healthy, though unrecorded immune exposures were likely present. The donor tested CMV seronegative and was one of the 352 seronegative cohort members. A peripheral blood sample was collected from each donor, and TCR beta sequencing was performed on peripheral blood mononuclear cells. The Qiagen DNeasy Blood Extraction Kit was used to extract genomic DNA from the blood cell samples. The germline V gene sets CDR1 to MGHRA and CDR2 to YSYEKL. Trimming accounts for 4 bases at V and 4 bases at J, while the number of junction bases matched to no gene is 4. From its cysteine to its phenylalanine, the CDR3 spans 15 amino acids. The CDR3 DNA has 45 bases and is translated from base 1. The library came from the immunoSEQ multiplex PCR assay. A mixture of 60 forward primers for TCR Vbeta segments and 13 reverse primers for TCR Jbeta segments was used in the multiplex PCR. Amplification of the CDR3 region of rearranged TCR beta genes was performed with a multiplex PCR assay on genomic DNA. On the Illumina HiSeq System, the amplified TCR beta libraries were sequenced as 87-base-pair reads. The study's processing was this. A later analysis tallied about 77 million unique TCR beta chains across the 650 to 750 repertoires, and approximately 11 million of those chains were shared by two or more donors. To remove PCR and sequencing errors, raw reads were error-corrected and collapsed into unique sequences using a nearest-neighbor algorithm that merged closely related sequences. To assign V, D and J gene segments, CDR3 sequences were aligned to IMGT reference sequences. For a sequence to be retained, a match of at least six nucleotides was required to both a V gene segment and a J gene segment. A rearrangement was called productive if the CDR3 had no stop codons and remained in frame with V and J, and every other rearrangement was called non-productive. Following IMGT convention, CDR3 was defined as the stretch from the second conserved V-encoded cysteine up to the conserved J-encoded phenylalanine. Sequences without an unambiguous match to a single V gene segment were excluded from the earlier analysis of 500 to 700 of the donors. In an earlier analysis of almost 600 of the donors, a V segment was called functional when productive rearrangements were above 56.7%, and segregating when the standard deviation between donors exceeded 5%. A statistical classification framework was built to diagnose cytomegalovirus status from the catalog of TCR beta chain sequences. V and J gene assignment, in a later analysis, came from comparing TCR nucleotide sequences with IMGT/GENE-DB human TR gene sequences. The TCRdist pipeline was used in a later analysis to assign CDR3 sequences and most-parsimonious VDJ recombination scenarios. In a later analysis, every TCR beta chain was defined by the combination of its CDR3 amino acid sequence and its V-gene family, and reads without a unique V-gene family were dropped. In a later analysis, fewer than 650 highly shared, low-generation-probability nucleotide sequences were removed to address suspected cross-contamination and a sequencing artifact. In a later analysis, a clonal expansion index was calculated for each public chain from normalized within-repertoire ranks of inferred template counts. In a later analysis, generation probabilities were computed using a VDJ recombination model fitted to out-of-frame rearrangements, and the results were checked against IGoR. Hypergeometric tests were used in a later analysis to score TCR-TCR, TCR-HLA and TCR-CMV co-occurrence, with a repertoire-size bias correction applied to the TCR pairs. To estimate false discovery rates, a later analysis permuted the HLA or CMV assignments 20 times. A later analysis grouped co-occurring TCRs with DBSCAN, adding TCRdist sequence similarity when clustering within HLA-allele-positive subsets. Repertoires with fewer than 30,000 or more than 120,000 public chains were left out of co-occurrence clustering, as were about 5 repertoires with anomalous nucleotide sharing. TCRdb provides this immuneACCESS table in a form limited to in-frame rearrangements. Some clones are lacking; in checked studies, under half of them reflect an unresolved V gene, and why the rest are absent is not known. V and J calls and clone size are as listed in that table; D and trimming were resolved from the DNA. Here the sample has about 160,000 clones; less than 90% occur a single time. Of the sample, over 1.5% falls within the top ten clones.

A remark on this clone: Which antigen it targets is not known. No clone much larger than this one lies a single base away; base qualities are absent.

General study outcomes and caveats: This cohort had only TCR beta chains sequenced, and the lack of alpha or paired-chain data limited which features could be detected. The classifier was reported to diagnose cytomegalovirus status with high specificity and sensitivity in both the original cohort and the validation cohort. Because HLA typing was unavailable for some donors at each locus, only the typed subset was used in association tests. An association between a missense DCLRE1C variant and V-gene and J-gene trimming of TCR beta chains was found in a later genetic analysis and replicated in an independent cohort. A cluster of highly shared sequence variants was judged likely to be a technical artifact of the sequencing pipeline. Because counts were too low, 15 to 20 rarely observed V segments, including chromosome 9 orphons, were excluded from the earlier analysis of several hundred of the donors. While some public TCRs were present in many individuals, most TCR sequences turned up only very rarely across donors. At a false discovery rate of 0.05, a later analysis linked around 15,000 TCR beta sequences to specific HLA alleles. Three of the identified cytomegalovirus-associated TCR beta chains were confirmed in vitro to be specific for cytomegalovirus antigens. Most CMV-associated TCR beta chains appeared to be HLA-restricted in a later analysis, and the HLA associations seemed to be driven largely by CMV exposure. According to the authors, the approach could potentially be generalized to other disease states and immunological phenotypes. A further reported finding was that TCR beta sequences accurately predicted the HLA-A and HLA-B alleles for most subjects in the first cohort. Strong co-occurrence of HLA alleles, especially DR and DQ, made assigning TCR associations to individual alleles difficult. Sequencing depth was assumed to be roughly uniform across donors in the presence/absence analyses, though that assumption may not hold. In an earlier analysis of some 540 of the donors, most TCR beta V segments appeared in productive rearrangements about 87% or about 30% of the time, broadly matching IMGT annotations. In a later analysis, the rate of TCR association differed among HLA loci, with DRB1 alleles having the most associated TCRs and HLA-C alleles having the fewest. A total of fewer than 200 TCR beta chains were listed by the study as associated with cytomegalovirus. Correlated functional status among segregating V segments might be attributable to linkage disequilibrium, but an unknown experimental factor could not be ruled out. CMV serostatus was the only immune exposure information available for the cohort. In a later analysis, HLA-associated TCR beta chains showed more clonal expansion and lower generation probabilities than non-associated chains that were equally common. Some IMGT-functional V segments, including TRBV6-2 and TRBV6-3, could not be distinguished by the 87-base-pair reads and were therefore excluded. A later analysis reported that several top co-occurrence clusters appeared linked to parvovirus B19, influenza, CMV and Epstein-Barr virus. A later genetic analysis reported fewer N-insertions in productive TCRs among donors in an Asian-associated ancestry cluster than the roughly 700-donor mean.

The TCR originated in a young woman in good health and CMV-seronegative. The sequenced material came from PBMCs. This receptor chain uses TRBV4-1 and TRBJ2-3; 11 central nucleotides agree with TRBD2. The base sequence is TGCGCCAGCAGCCTTAGCGGGGGGGCCCCAGATACGCAGTATTTT. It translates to CASSLSGGAPDTQYF.